The TCR beta chain under discussion was sequenced for a study of CD8 T cells in ankylosing spondylitis. This clonotype was observed many times. Between the trimmed V and J ends, which lost 5 bases and 0 bases, there was a span of 5 bases. CDR1 is MNHEY and CDR2 is SVGEGT in the germline V gene. CDR3 length: 13 amino acids. TCRdb reprocessed the 5' RACE reads with MiXCR, giving one entry per CDR3 protein. The sample carries more than 150,000 distinct CDR3 sequences, 18% recorded once. The sample was blood, either unsorted or a sorted T cell fraction (not recorded which). This TCR was recovered from a male donor aged 10-35 years with ankylosing spondylitis or in good health (not recorded which). The chain combines TRBV6-2 or TRBV6-3 with TRBJ1-5; no reliable D call. This chain's CDR3 is CASSINSNQPQHF. DNA of the CDR3: TGTGCCAGCAGTATTAATAGCAATCAGCCCCAGCATTTT.